Below, 27 T cell receptor beta chains from the same sample are listed, as sequenced in a study of blood T cell repertoires in COVID-19. Repertoires were generated with immunoSEQ multiplex PCR, while TCRdb's copy carries only in-frame clones and drops some. The sample has about 180,000 clones; approximately 85% are singletons. Sequencing was carried out using peripheral blood. The origin of the receptors is a human donor with active or convalescent COVID-19. The donor label of this sample is uncertain.

V usage is TRBV19 and J usage is TRBJ2-3; 8 bases are a match to TRBD1. CDR3 length equals 17 residues. V shed 3 bases, J shed 2 bases, and the junction held 10 bases outside the gene matches. From germline, CDR1 is LNHDA and CDR2 SQIVND (reference sequence). The CDR3 DNA sequence: TGTGCCAGTAGTATTTATAAGGACAGGGTATACACAGATACGCAGTATTTT. Its translation: CASSIYKDRVYTDTQYF.

The chain uses TRBV4-1 and TRBJ2-5; D gene ambiguous. The CDR3 length is 14 residues. Germline assignment: CDR1 MGHRA and CDR2 YSYEKL. The V end was cut by 0 bases, the J end by 5 bases, with 10 bases between. This CDR3 reads CASSQDPHRETQYF. The CDR3 nucleotides are TGCGCCAGCAGCCAAGATCCCCATCGGGAGACCCAGTACTTC.

The rearrangement uses TRBV7-2 and TRBJ1-6; no clear D. V lost 0 bases and J 6 bases, leaving 12 bases between the germline ends. The CDR3 contains 16 residues. In germline, CDR1 is SGHTA, CDR2 FQGNSA. CDR3 coding DNA: TGTGCCAGCAGCTTAGCCCTCCTATATAGTAATTCACCCCTCCACTTT. Protein product: CASSLALLYSNSPLHF.

This rearrangement joins TRBV9 to TRBJ1-2; 7 bases are a match to TRBD1. Per the germline V gene, CDR1 is SGDLS and CDR2 is YYNGEE. J gave up 6 bases and V 3 bases, and 11 bases lay outside the gene matches. The CDR3 is 15 residues long. CDR3 bases: TGTGCCAGCAGCGCCGAGGAACCGACAGGGAATGGCTACACCTTC. Amino acids: CASSAEEPTGNGYTF.

V is TRBV5-1 and J is TRBJ2-7; 11 nucleotides align to TRBD2. The V gene end was trimmed by 0 bases and the J gene end by 3 bases; junction bases not matched to a gene: 5. The CDR3 consists of 16 residues. Germline CDR1 and CDR2: SGHRS and YFSETQ. The CDR3 sequence: CASSLEASGRIYEQYF. CDR3 bases: TGCGCCAGCAGCTTGGAGGCTAGCGGGAGGATCTACGAGCAGTACTTC.

The chain uses TRBV28 and TRBJ2-7, with D maybe TRBD1 (6 bases). Germline V CDR1 and CDR2: MDHEN, SYDVKM. V dropped 10 bases and J dropped 5 bases, with 12 bases sitting between them. The CDR3 is made up of 11 amino acids. CDR3: CAIQGFNEQYF. CDR3 coding DNA: TGTGCCATCCAGGGGTTTAACGAGCAGTACTTC.

The CDR3 DNA follows: TGTGCCAGCCAAGAGGAGACCCAGTACTTC. Amino acids: CASQEETQYF. This rearrangement joins TRBV6-5 to TRBJ2-5; no reliable D call. The CDR3 loop spans 10 amino acids. From germline, CDR1 is MNHEY and CDR2 SVGAGI. V gave up 8 bases and J gave up 5 bases, with 6 bases separating them.

The V and J genes are TRBV4-1 and TRBJ1-5, with 7 bases that match TRBD1. CDR1 is MGHRA and CDR2 is YSYEKL in the germline V gene. The CDR3 runs 16 residues. The V segment lost 1 base and the J segment 2 bases; nucleotides outside the gene matches: 5. The CDR3 bases are TGCGCCAGCAGCCAAGGAGGACAGGTACGCAATCAGCCCCAGCATTTT. Its protein product is CASSQGGQVRNQPQHF.

The chain is built from TRBV2 and TRBJ2-1, with 10 bases that match TRBD2. The V and J ends lost 6 bases and 2 bases, in that order; junction bases with no gene match: 4. This CDR3 comprises 15 residues. Per germline, CDR1 SNHLY and CDR2 FYNNEI. The CDR3: CASRVLAGPYNEQFF. The CDR3 DNA is TGTGCCAGCAGGGTACTAGCGGGACCCTACAATGAGCAGTTCTTC.

The J gene is TRBJ2-5, the V gene TRBV5-4; TRBD2 might be the D (6 bases). The V end lost 1 base, the J end lost 3 bases, and 13 bases lay between the germline ends. The CDR3 runs 15 residues. The germline V gene encodes CDR1 SGHNT and CDR2 YYREEE (reference sequence). CDR3 protein: CASSLRLAKEETQYF. As DNA, the CDR3 is TGTGCCAGCAGCTTGCGGCTAGCGAAAGAAGAGACCCAGTACTTC.

The rearrangement links TRBV12-2 to TRBJ2-3; the D call in the table, TRBD2, was not verified against the DNA. TRBV12-2 is described as a pseudogene. This CDR3 spans 17 amino acids. The CDR3 here is CASRFRGLAGGKVTQYF. The CDR3 DNA reads TGTGCAAGTCGCTTTCGGGGACTAGCGGGAGGAAAAGTTACGCAGTATTTT.

This chain uses TRBV28 with TRBJ2-7; tentative D call: TRBD1 (6 bases). Trimming took 6 bases from V and 0 from J, leaving 15 bases between them. The CDR3 runs 15 residues. CDR1 is MDHEN and CDR2 is SYDVKM in the germline V gene. Here the CDR3 reads CASSTYDRSSYEQYF. Written as DNA, the CDR3 is TGTGCCAGCAGCACGTATGACAGGAGCTCCTACGAGCAGTACTTC. Together with reference TRBV28 and TRBJ2-7, the CDR3 gives the full variable domain: DVKVTQSSRYLVKRTGEKVFLECVQDMDHENMFWYRQDPGLGLRLIYFSYDVKMKEKGDIPEGYSVSREKKERFSLILESASTNQTSMYLCASSTYDRSSYEQYFGPGTRLTVT.

This clone has a count of ten or more. This chain joins TRBV7-2 and TRBJ1-2; possibly TRBD1 for D (5 bases). Germline CDR1 reads SGHTA; CDR2 reads FQGNSA. Deletions cut 2 bases from V and 5 bases from J, with 15 bases between. The CDR3 spans 15 residues. In DNA form, the CDR3 reads TGTGCCAGCAGCTTAATATCGCAGGGCGAGTATGGCTACACCTTC. It yields the protein CASSLISQGEYGYTF. The full variable domain, in which reference TRBV7-2 and TRBJ1-2 provide the parts outside the CDR3, is GAGVSQSPSNKVTEKGKDVELRCDPISGHTALYWYRQSLGQGLEFLIYFQGNSAPDKSGLPSDRFSAERTGGSVSTLTIQRTQQEDSAVYLCASSLISQGEYGYTFGSGTRLTVV.

This chain connects TRBV14 to TRBJ1-1, with TRBD1 identical over 10 bases. The CDR3 is made up of 16 amino acids. V lost 4 bases, J lost 0 bases, and 5 bases stayed unmatched. Germline CDR1 and CDR2: SGHDN and FVKESK. In DNA form, the CDR3 reads TGTGCCAGCAGCCGGCCGGGACAGGGGCTGAACACTGAAGCTTTCTTT. It encodes CASSRPGQGLNTEAFF.

The chain combines TRBV10-3 with TRBJ1-2; 8 bases are a match to TRBD1. Trimming removed 6 bases from V and 1 base from J; junction bases left unmatched: 7. CDR3 length: 15 residues. Germline CDR1 is ENHRY and CDR2 is SYGVKD. CDR3 loop: CAIRGRGPVNYGYTF. CDR3 nucleotide sequence: TGTGCCATCAGGGGCAGGGGGCCGGTTAACTATGGCTACACCTTC.

The DNA for the CDR3 is TGTGCCACCAGCAGAGAAGGGGGTGGGGCCATACTTAGGACTAGCGCCGAGCAGTACTTC. It specifies CATSREGGGAILRTSAEQYF. This chain uses TRBV15 with TRBJ2-7; 9 bases are a match to TRBD2. The CDR3 runs to 20 residues. The junction had 21 bases not matched to a gene; V was cut back by 0 bases and J by 6 bases. Per the germline V gene, CDR1 is LNHNV and CDR2 is YYDKDF (reference sequence).

This clone occurred once. The chain employs TRBV7-2 and TRBJ1-3, with D possibly matching TRBD1 (6 bases). Germline CDR1 SGHTA, CDR2 FQGNSA. V gave up 5 bases and J gave up 0 bases, with 11 bases separating them. The CDR3 consists of 15 residues. CDR3 amino acids: CASSPGTFSGNTIYF. CDR3 bases: TGTGCCAGCAGCCCTGGGACATTCTCTGGAAACACCATATATTTT.

V usage is TRBV7-2 and J usage is TRBJ2-3; weak D call: TRBD2 (6 bases). V dropped 5 bases and J dropped 6 bases, with 12 bases sitting between them. The V gene's germline CDR1 is SGHTA and CDR2 FQGNSA. The length of the CDR3 is 13 residues. CDR3 sequence (DNA): TGTGCCAGCAGCCCCCTTGGAGGGGATACGCAGTATTTT. Its protein is CASSPLGGDTQYF.

The rearrangement joins TRBV7-9 to TRBJ2-3; no clear D gene. The CDR3 has 17 residues. The V gene lost 1 base and the J gene lost 1 base, with 15 bases spanning the gap. CDR1 SEHNR and CDR2 FQNEAQ come from the germline V gene (reference sequence). The CDR3 loop is CASSLEAELARTDTQYF. For the CDR3, the DNA is TGTGCCAGCAGCTTAGAGGCGGAGCTGGCCCGCACAGATACGCAGTATTTT.

The chain couples TRBV19 to TRBJ2-3; D uncertain. CDR3 length: 14 residues. Trimming cost V 3 bases and J 4 bases, with 11 bases left between them. Germline assignment: CDR1 LNHDA and CDR2 SQIVND (reference sequence). This CDR3 reads CASSINGLADTQYF. The CDR3 DNA reads as TGTGCCAGTAGTATTAATGGCCTAGCAGATACGCAGTATTTT.

The chain recombines TRBV5-1 with TRBJ2-7, with TRBD1 matching over 10 bases. The V gene end was trimmed by 2 bases and the J gene end by 5 bases; junction bases not matched to a gene: 7. Per the germline V gene, CDR1 is SGHRS and CDR2 is YFSETQ. The CDR3 has 15 amino acids. This CDR3 is CASSFTGQGLNEQYF. CDR3 bases: TGCGCCAGCAGCTTTACGGGACAGGGGCTCAACGAGCAGTACTTC.

J is TRBJ1-2 and V is TRBV5-4; D is unresolved. The CDR3 consists of 14 residues. Per germline, CDR1 SGHNT and CDR2 YYREEE (reference sequence). Deletions cut 3 bases from V and 8 bases from J, with 17 bases between. The CDR3 reads CASSSLGVGGGYTF. In DNA form, the CDR3 reads TGTGCCAGCAGCTCCCTCGGCGTCGGCGGGGGCTACACCTTC.

The chain joins TRBV5-6 to TRBJ2-2; TRBD1 matches at 8 bases. CDR3 size: 15 residues. Germline V lookup: CDR1 SGHDT, CDR2 YYEEEE. V dropped 4 bases and J dropped 4; count of bases not matched to a gene: 6. In DNA, the CDR3 is TGTGCCAGCAGCCCGACAGGGGTCCCCACCGGGGAGCTGTTTTTT. The encoded protein is CASSPTGVPTGELFF.

This rearrangement joins TRBV18 to TRBJ2-7; weak D call: TRBD2 (5 bases). The CDR3 is 15 residues long. Germline CDR1 KGHSH, CDR2 LQKENI. V lost 4 bases and J lost 5, with 18 bases in between. The CDR3 sequence is CASSQTLVLGDEQYF. CDR3 nucleotide sequence: TGTGCCAGCTCACAAACACTAGTCTTGGGTGACGAGCAGTACTTC.

This clone was counted once. The V and J genes are TRBV19 and TRBJ1-2, with D uncertain. The length of the CDR3 is 14 residues. CDR1 and CDR2 from the germline V gene are LNHDA and SQIVND (reference sequence). V gave up 5 bases and J gave up 4 bases, with 14 bases separating them. The CDR3 DNA follows: TGTGCCAGTAGTGGCCGGGTTTTGGGCTATGGCTACACCTTC. This codes for CASSGRVLGYGYTF.

The rearrangement joins TRBV19 to TRBJ1-2; TRBD1 aligns across 8 bases. The CDR3 covers 13 residues. Germline V gives CDR1 LNHDA, CDR2 SQIVND (reference sequence). Trimming at V came to 5 bases and at J to 6 bases, leaving 5 bases not matched to a gene. The CDR3 DNA is TGTGCCAGTAGTCCAGGGGGCAAGGATGGCTACACCTTC. As protein: CASSPGGKDGYTF.

The J gene is TRBJ2-3, the V gene TRBV12-3 or TRBV12-4, with D possibly matching TRBD2 (5 bases). Trimming took off 2 bases at V and 4 bases at J, with 7 bases between the two ends. The CDR3 is made up of 13 amino acids. The CDR3 coding sequence is TGTGCCAGCAGTTTAAGGACTCCAGATACGCAGTATTTT. It specifies CASSLRTPDTQYF.